The clone carrying this T cell receptor beta chain was detected ten times or more. The sample belongs to a study of human T cells and chemical hapten exposure. Study as a whole: For sensitization, 2% DPC was applied to a 2 cm by 2 cm patch of upper inner arm skin.

As to time point: patch test 1, 2 weeks after DPC sensitization. This sample's treatment: therapeutic diphenylcyclopropenone sensitization with weekly scalp DPC. Each CDR3 protein is one row after TCRdb ran MiXCR on the RACE reads. Of 150,000 to 200,000 distinct CDR3 sequences listed, around 15% are singletons. The CDR3 loop spans 13 amino acids. Germline lookup yields CDR1 SNHLY and CDR2 FYNNEI. The J segment lost 5 bases and the V segment lost 2 bases, leaving 1 base of the junction unmatched. The source is a woman aged 25 to 39 with alopecia areata. Some clones in this sample may be carry-over from other donors' samples. The chain has TRBV2 and TRBJ2-5, with 8 bases that match TRBD1. The specimen was whole blood, collected in connection with sensitization to the hapten diphenylcyclopropenone (DPC). This CDR3 is CASSETGGETQYF. As DNA, the CDR3 is TGTGCCAGCAGTGAAACAGGGGGGGAGACCCAGTACTTC.